These 19 T cell receptor beta chains originate from one sample sequenced in a study of T cells in Graves' hyperthyroidism and ophthalmopathy. Amplified TCR beta CDR3 regions came from RNA transcripts. The TCR CDR3 was amplified in a first-round RT-PCR using the HTBI primer set. TCRdb processed the multiplex PCR reads anew with MiXCR; each CDR3 protein has one entry. The data contain 350,000 or so distinct CDR3 sequences, roughly 18% of them singletons. The material sequenced was blood. The receptors originated from a woman in her 50s with Graves' hyperthyroidism.

This clonotype turned up a few times. V usage is TRBV9 and J usage is TRBJ2-1; no clear D gene. From germline, CDR1 is SGDLS and CDR2 YYNGEE. V shed 7 bases and J shed 2 bases, with 10 bases lying between them. The CDR3 runs to 13 residues. The CDR3 protein is CASESTTYNEQFF. The CDR3 DNA reads TGTGCCAGCGAGTCTACTACCTACAATGAGCAGTTCTTC.

In this sample, this clonotype turned up a few times. The chain is built from TRBV27 and TRBJ2-5, with D perhaps being TRBD1 or TRBD2 (5 bases each). Germline V gene sequence: CDR1 MNHEY, CDR2 SMNVEV (reference sequence). The germline V and J ends were trimmed by 1 base and 4 bases, with 10 bases remaining between them. CDR3 length: 14 amino acids. The CDR3 DNA follows: TGTGCCAGCAGTTTATTCCCTGGGGGAGAGACCCAGTACTTC. It is translated as CASSLFPGGETQYF.

This clonotype was observed a handful of times. V usage is TRBV7-2 and J usage is TRBJ2-2; 11 bases line up with TRBD1. V shed 0 bases and J 6 bases; nucleotides not matched to a gene: 21. The CDR3 sequence is 22 residues long. The germline CDR1 and CDR2 sequences are SGHTA and FQGNSA. CDR3 coding DNA: TGTGCCAGCAGCTTAGCGTTCATTAAGATCCGGGACAGGGGGACGCGAGCCGGGGAGCTGTTTTTT. Residues: CASSLAFIKIRDRGTRAGELFF.

This chain links TRBV12-5 with TRBJ2-3, with 9 bases matching TRBD2. V lost 3 bases, J lost 1 base, and 2 bases stayed unmatched. CDR1 and CDR2 (germline): LGHNT, FRNRAP. CDR3 length: 15 residues. The CDR3 here is CASGFSSGGTDTQYF. The CDR3 nucleotides are TGTGCTAGTGGTTTCTCTAGCGGGGGCACAGATACGCAGTATTTT.

This clonotype has at least ten counts. The rearrangement joins TRBV11-2 to TRBJ2-3; the match to TRBD2 covers 7 bases. V dropped 0 bases and J dropped 1; count of bases not matched to a gene: 1. Germline loops: CDR1 SGHAT, CDR2 FQNNGV. CDR3 size: 15 residues. The CDR3 spells CASSLDLAGTDTQYF. In DNA form, the CDR3 reads TGTGCCAGCAGCTTAGATCTAGCGGGCACAGATACGCAGTATTTT.

This clonotype has at least ten counts. J is TRBJ2-1 and V is TRBV6-1, with 11 bases aligning to TRBD2. The CDR3 runs 16 residues. V was clipped by 5 bases and J by 8 bases; unmatched bases: 11. Germline V gene sequence: CDR1 MNHNS, CDR2 SASEGT. CDR3 nucleotide sequence: TGTGCCAGCAGTCCTTCTAGCGGGGGGCTCCTCCATGAGCAGTTCTTC. Its protein is CASSPSSGGLLHEQFF.

The chain has TRBV6-5 and TRBJ2-1; D perhaps matches TRBD1 (6 bases). V shed 0 bases and J shed 4 bases, with 13 bases lying between them. CDR3 size: 16 residues. Germline V lookup: CDR1 MNHEY, CDR2 SVGAGI. CDR3 sequence reads: CASSYSWGRGYNEQFF. CDR3 DNA: TGTGCCAGCAGTTACTCTTGGGGGCGAGGGTACAATGAGCAGTTCTTC.

This clonotype was detected only a few times. The chain carries TRBV24-1 and TRBJ2-5; 8 bases line up with TRBD1. This CDR3 has 15 residues. Germline CDR1 reads KGHDR; CDR2 reads SFDVKD. V shed 3 bases, J shed 4 bases, and the junction held 6 bases outside the gene matches. This CDR3 is CATSDAGQGRETQYF. The CDR3 DNA is TGTGCCACCAGTGATGCTGGACAGGGTAGAGAGACCCAGTACTTC.

This clonotype was counted between two and nine times. This chain joins TRBV10-3 and TRBJ1-2, with 12 bases that match TRBD1. This CDR3 comprises 14 residues. J was trimmed by 5 bases and V by 6 bases; bases with no gene match: 4. Germline loops: CDR1 ENHRY, CDR2 SYGVKD. This chain's CDR3 is CAISGGQGAYGYTF. As DNA, the CDR3 is TGTGCCATCAGCGGGGGACAGGGGGCTTATGGCTACACCTTC.

This clonotype has at least ten counts. The chain recombines TRBV27 with TRBJ1-1; D not resolved. The CDR3 spans 13 residues. Trimming took off 9 bases at V and 3 bases at J, with 14 bases between the two ends. CDR1 MNHEY and CDR2 SMNVEV come from the germline V gene (reference sequence). For the CDR3, the DNA is TGTGCCAGTTTTTCTCCGGCGGACACTGAAGCTTTCTTT. Protein product: CASFSPADTEAFF.

This clonotype was detected ten times or more. The chain combines TRBV12-3 or TRBV12-4 with TRBJ2-5, with D possibly matching TRBD2 (5 bases). The ends were cut back, 8 bases at V and 5 bases at J, with 15 bases in the middle. The CDR3 loop spans 13 amino acids. Written as DNA, the CDR3 is TGTGCCAGCGGCCCGGTTTCGGGGGAGACCCAGTACTTC. Translating gives CASGPVSGETQYF.

The chain couples TRBV6-1 to TRBJ1-1; 11 nucleotides line up with TRBD1. The CDR3 runs 15 residues. The junction had 9 bases not matched to a gene; V was cut back by 5 bases and J by 7 bases. Germline values: CDR1 MNHNS, CDR2 SASEGT. CDR3 protein: CASSSPGQGAGEAFF. CDR3 coding DNA: TGTGCCAGCAGTTCGCCCGGACAGGGGGCTGGTGAAGCTTTCTTT.

This clonotype was seen repeatedly, ten times or more. The chain combines TRBV5-1 with TRBJ2-2, with 8 bases matching TRBD1. This CDR3 has 17 residues. Looked up from germline, CDR1 is SGHRS and CDR2 is YFSETQ. V was pared by 4 bases and J by 1 base, with 9 bases of the junction left unmatched. CDR3 region: CASSLRPGQENTGELFF. The CDR3 DNA reads TGCGCCAGCAGCCTCCGACCGGGACAGGAGAACACCGGGGAGCTGTTTTTT.

This clonotype was seen a few times. The chain has TRBV10-2 and TRBJ2-1, with D perhaps matching TRBD1 (6 bases). This CDR3 spans 15 amino acids. Germline lookup yields CDR1 WSHSY and CDR2 SAAADI. The ends were cut back, 5 bases at V and 9 bases at J, with 20 bases in the middle. The CDR3, as DNA: TGCGCCAGCAGTCTAACAGGGCCCTCTTTCGGTGAGCAGTTCTTC. Its translation is CASSLTGPSFGEQFF.

This clonotype was counted many times. The V and J genes are TRBV12-3 or TRBV12-4 and TRBJ2-7; 9 nucleotides line up with TRBD2. The length of the CDR3 is 14 residues. Trimming at V came to 1 base and at J to 6 bases, leaving 4 bases not matched to a gene. CDR3 DNA: TGTGCCAGCAGTTTAGGGCTAGCGGGGAGCGAGCAGTACGTC. Protein sequence: CASSLGLAGSEQYV.

A word on this clonotype: A read error may account for a junction end that differs from germline. The V call is TRBV5-1, the J call TRBJ2-1, with TRBD1 matching over 8 bases. The CDR3 loop spans 13 amino acids. In germline, CDR1 is SGHRS, CDR2 YFSETQ. The CDR3 here is CASRGPGANEQFF. The CDR3 bases are TGTGCCAGCAGGGGGCCAGGGGCGAATGAGCAGTTCTTC.

With respect to this clonotype: This may come from a read error, since a much larger clone is one base off. The chain uses TRBV7-2 and TRBJ2-7; D gene uncertain. V gave up 1 base and J gave up 6 bases, with 16 bases separating them. Germline lookup yields CDR1 SGHTA and CDR2 FQGNSA. This CDR3 has 15 amino acids. The CDR3 reads CASSLEGARVAEQYF. The CDR3 nucleotides read TGTGCCAGCAGCTTAGAAGGAGCGAGAGTGGCCGAGCAGTACTTC.

This clonotype showed up just a few times. The V call is TRBV25-1, the J call TRBJ1-1, with D maybe TRBD1 (5 bases). CDR3 length: 13 residues. V dropped 3 bases and J dropped 10 bases, with 15 bases sitting between them. Germline V gene data show CDR1 as MGHDK and CDR2 as SYGVNS. CDR3 sequence (DNA): TGTGCCAGCAGTGAGTCCGCCGGGACCTTAGCTTTCTTT. Encoded protein: CASSESAGTLAFF.

This clonotype was counted only a few times. V is TRBV10-3 and J is TRBJ1-1, with D hard to call. The CDR3 totals 13 residues. CDR1 and CDR2 (germline): ENHRY, SYGVKD. Trimming shortened V by 0 bases and J by 3 bases, and 5 bases separated the two germline ends. The CDR3 sequence: CAISESADTEAFF. DNA of the CDR3: TGTGCCATCAGTGAGTCGGCAGACACTGAAGCTTTCTTT.